The present T cell receptor beta chain was sequenced within a study of vaccination and CD4 T cells after COVID-19. Overall study: Six males and four females, two of them Hispanic, were enrolled as convalescents. Post-COVID samples had a sampling time that fell a median roughly 92 days after diagnosis (range 35 to 161).

Treatment given: roughly nine-day PBMC culture with coronavirus spike peptide pools or control peptides (ViraFEST assay). All positive PCR tests were dated between March and December 2020, predating US Alpha, Beta and Delta variants. CDR3 length: 12 amino acids. Trimming shortened V by 7 bases and J by 1 base, and 9 bases separated the two germline ends. Per germline, CDR1 DFQATT and CDR2 SNEGSKA (reference sequence). A note on this clonotype: Its antigen remains unknown.

The Oncomine TCR Beta short-read assay was applied to DNA of cultured CD4+ T cells. From the PCR reads, TCRdb called clonotypes with MiXCR, one entry per CDR3 protein. The sample consists of roughly 20,000 distinct CDR3 sequences, roughly 46% of them appearing once. Study-wide points: Among those convalescent, a median about 85% of reactive clones emerged solely post-vaccination.

Here the sequenced sample was CD4+ T cells from blood, cultured in vitro, taken before SARS-CoV-2 vaccination. The chain carries TRBV20-1 and TRBJ2-3; D ambiguous. This TCR came from a human donor who had recovered from COVID-19. As DNA, the CDR3 is TGCAGTGTAGGGAAGGGCACAGATACGCAGTATTTT. Encoded protein: CSVGKGTDTQYF.